This record concerns one T cell receptor beta chain sequence. CDR1 SGHDN and CDR2 FVKESK come from the germline V gene. V lost 4 bases and J lost 6, with 7 bases in between. This CDR3 contains 12 residues. TCRdb reanalysed the 5' RACE reads using MiXCR and keeps one entry per CDR3 protein. The sample includes a few hundred thousand distinct CDR3 sequences, 8.5% to 10% of them seen just once. This sample was included in a study of identical twins. This sequence originates from a woman between 45 and 60 years old in good health. The V call is TRBV14, the J call TRBJ1-3; unclear D gene. Input material: naive T cells sorted from blood. CDR3 nucleotide sequence: TGTGCCAGCAGCCGCATTGAAAACACCATATATTTT. It codes for CASSRIENTIYF.